A single T cell receptor beta chain is shown here with its context. Its antigen is still unknown. These data are taken from a study of cytomegalovirus exposure and HLA in healthy donors. Across the study: An earlier analysis identified 117 million unique TCR beta sequences in 150 million to 200 million T cells.

The study's findings and limits: Cytomegalovirus association was listed for 150 or so TCR beta chains. TRBV6-2, TRBV6-3 and other indistinguishable V segments were excluded. Rare TCR sequences dominated, though some public TCRs recurred in many donors.

60 Vbeta and 13 Jbeta primers were used in PCR. Libraries were prepared by immunoSEQ multiplex PCR; TCRdb keeps only in-frame clonotypes and omits some of them. Of about 140,000 clones in the sample, 73% were seen once. In germline, CDR1 is MNHEY, CDR2 SMNVEV (reference sequence). The CDR3 runs 16 residues. The J segment lost 1 base and the V segment lost 5 bases, leaving 11 bases of the junction unmatched. The sequence came from a woman in her thirties or forties in good health and CMV-seronegative. The chain employs TRBV27 and TRBJ2-7; 7 bases line up with TRBD1. Sequenced sample: PBMCs. CDR3 in amino acids: CASSPETGSISYEQYF. DNA of the CDR3: TGTGCCAGCAGTCCCGAGACAGGGAGTATATCCTACGAGCAGTACTTC.